Presented here are 4 T cell receptor beta chains from one specimen sequenced in a study of cytomegalovirus exposure and HLA in healthy donors. The PCR employed 60 Vbeta primers together with 13 Jbeta primers. Assay used: immunoSEQ multiplex PCR; TCRdb lists only in-frame clones, some missing. The table shows 120,000 to 150,000 clones, with approximately 80% occurring only once. Specimen: PBMCs. All receptors derive from a man aged 30 to 39 in good health and CMV-seropositive.

The CDR3 spells CASSLRTGGGEKLFF. The CDR3 region has the DNA TGTGCCAGCAGTTTAAGGACAGGGGGGGGTGAAAAACTGTTTTTT. The gene calls are TRBV28 and TRBJ1-4; TRBD1 agrees at 10 bases. This CDR3 is built from 15 residues. The ends lost 2 bases at V and 7 bases at J; junction bases unmatched: 4. Germline CDR1 MDHEN, CDR2 SYDVKM.

V usage is TRBV5-1 and J usage is TRBJ2-2; 8 nucleotides agree with TRBD2. The V segment lost 2 bases and the J segment 0 bases; nucleotides outside the gene matches: 0. This CDR3 is built from 15 residues. Germline CDR1 SGHRS, CDR2 YFSETQ. In DNA, the CDR3 is TGCGCCAGCAGCTTTAGCGGGGCGAACACCGGGGAGCTGTTTTTT. It is translated as CASSFSGANTGELFF.

The chain combines TRBV27 with TRBJ1-2; possibly TRBD1 for D (5 bases). The length of the CDR3 is 16 residues. Between the trimmed V and J ends, which lost 6 bases and 5 bases, there was a span of 22 bases. Germline V gene lookup returns CDR1 MNHEY and CDR2 SMNVEV (reference sequence). CDR3 DNA: TGTGCCAGCAGAGAAGTGGGGGGTGGGATAGGGTATGGCTACACCTTC. As protein: CASREVGGGIGYGYTF.

The rearrangement joins TRBV30 to TRBJ2-7, with a possible D match to TRBD2 (6 bases). The CDR3 is made up of 12 amino acids. Germline loops: CDR1 GTSNPN, CDR2 SVGIG (reference sequence). CDR3: CAWDGGAYEQYF. The CDR3 coding sequence is TGTGCTTGGGACGGAGGGGCCTACGAGCAGTACTTC. Complete variable domain (other parts from reference TRBV30 and TRBJ2-7): SQTIHQWPATLVQPVGSPLSLECTVEGTSNPNLYWYRQAAGRGLQLLFYSVGIGQISSEVPQNLSASRPQDRQFILSSKKLLLSDSGFYLCAWDGGAYEQYFGPGTRLTVT.